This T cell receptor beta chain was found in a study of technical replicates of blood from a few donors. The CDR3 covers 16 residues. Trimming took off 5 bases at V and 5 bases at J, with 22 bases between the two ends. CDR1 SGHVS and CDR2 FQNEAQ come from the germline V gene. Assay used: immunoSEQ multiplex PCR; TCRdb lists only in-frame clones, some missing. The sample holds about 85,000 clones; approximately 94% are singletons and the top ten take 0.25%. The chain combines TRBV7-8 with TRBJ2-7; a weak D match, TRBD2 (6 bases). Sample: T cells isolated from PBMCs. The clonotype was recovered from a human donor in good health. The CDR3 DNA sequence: TGTGCCAGCAGCCCACGCCCGGGACTCAGCGCCCACGAGCAGTACTTC. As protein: CASSPRPGLSAHEQYF.